Shown below are 27 T cell receptor beta chains from a single sample sequenced in a study of shared clonotypes between healthy human individuals. Profiling relied on immunoSEQ multiplex PCR, and the TCRdb table lists in-frame clones only, not all of them. The sample has under 2,000,000 clones; around 96% are singletons. Positive CCR7 selection of CD45RO-negative cells yielded the naive CD8 cells, and terminally differentiated effector memory CD45RA+ cells were excluded. Sequenced: naive CD8+ T cells sorted from blood. Source of these receptors: a man aged 18 to 29 in good health.

This clone has a single count. The chain combines TRBV13 with TRBJ1-2; D ambiguous. This CDR3 spans 14 amino acids. Germline assignment: CDR1 PRHDT and CDR2 FYEKMQ (reference sequence). The ends were cut back, 1 base at V and 7 bases at J, with 13 bases in the middle. CDR3 DNA sequence: TGTGCCAGCAGCTTAGAGGGTATGGTAGTTGGCTACACCTTC. Amino acids: CASSLEGMVVGYTF.

Worth noting for this clone: The same CDR3 also results from other DNA sequences found in this sample. The rearrangement joins TRBV4-1 to TRBJ2-2, with unresolved D. V was pared by 0 bases and J by 5 bases, with 7 bases between. Germline V CDR1 and CDR2: MGHRA, YSYEKL. The CDR3 runs to 14 residues. The CDR3: CASSQDMNTGELFF. The CDR3 bases are TGCGCCAGCAGCCAAGATATGAATACCGGGGAGCTGTTTTTT.

The chain carries TRBV6-5 and TRBJ1-2; D is uncertain. This CDR3 is built from 13 residues. V gave up 6 bases and J gave up 4 bases, with 12 bases separating them. Germline V gene sequence: CDR1 MNHEY, CDR2 SVGAGI. CDR3: CASSHDPLYGYTF. The CDR3 coding sequence is TGTGCCAGCAGCCACGACCCTCTCTATGGCTACACCTTC.

This chain connects TRBV9 to TRBJ1-4; D unclear. V lost 3 bases and J 13 bases, leaving 16 bases between the germline ends. The CDR3 loop spans 13 amino acids. CDR1 and CDR2 (germline): SGDLS, YYNGEE. In DNA, the CDR3 is TGTGCCAGCAGCGGACCCTATGGCGGTGGACTGTTTTTT. Translated, it gives CASSGPYGGGLFF.

CDR3 loop: CASSLNGGTSYEQYF. In nucleotides, the CDR3 is TGCGCCAGCAGCTTAAACGGGGGAACTTCCTACGAGCAGTACTTC. The J gene is TRBJ2-7, the V gene TRBV5-1; TRBD2 might be the D (6 bases). CDR3 size: 15 residues. V was shortened by 2 bases and J by 1 base, with 13 bases between the two germline ends. Germline V gives CDR1 SGHRS, CDR2 YFSETQ.

This rearrangement joins TRBV10-3 to TRBJ2-2; 8 nucleotides agree with TRBD1. The germline CDR1 and CDR2 sequences are ENHRY and SYGVKD. The ends lost 2 bases at V and 5 bases at J; junction bases unmatched: 4. The CDR3 sequence is 15 residues long. CDR3 nucleotides: TGTGCCATCAGTGAGGGACAGGGTCTGACCGGGGAGCTGTTTTTT. Translating it yields CAISEGQGLTGELFF.

The rearrangement joins TRBV11-2 to TRBJ2-3, with D perhaps matching TRBD2 (5 bases). CDR1 and CDR2 from the germline V gene are SGHAT and FQNNGV. V gave up 0 bases and J gave up 3 bases, with 16 bases separating them. The CDR3 extends over 17 amino acids. The CDR3 region is CASSLEFPGWETDTQYF. DNA for the CDR3: TGTGCCAGCAGCTTAGAGTTCCCGGGATGGGAAACAGATACGCAGTATTTT. The complete variable domain, with remaining parts taken from reference TRBV11-2 and TRBJ2-3, reads EAGVAQSPRYKIIEKRQSVAFWCNPISGHATLYWYQQILGQGPKLLIQFQNNGVVDDSQLPKDRFSAERLKGVDSTLKIQPAKLEDSAVYLCASSLEFPGWETDTQYFGPGTRLTVL.

The V call is TRBV11-2, the J call TRBJ1-2, with D tentatively TRBD1 (5 bases). Trimming cost V 5 bases and J 5 bases, with 24 bases left between them. This CDR3 contains 17 residues. The germline V gene has CDR1 SGHAT and CDR2 FQNNGV. The CDR3 spells CASSPQEPGLMGYGYTF. The DNA for the CDR3 is TGTGCCAGCAGCCCGCAAGAGCCGGGACTTATGGGTTATGGCTACACCTTC.

CDR3 amino acids: CASRHTSGGIDTQYF. The CDR3 coding sequence is TGTGCCAGCAGACACACTAGCGGGGGTATAGATACGCAGTATTTT. The chain couples TRBV27 to TRBJ2-3; 11 bases match TRBD2. The CDR3 extends over 15 amino acids. After removal of 6 bases from V and 5 bases from J, the junction contained 7 bases not matched to a gene. CDR1 MNHEY and CDR2 SMNVEV come from the germline V gene (reference sequence).

The chain's CDR3 is CASSTQGSNQPQHF. For the CDR3, the DNA is TGTGCCAGTAGTACACAGGGAAGCAATCAGCCCCAGCATTTT. The gene calls are TRBV19 and TRBJ1-5, with D perhaps TRBD1 (6 bases). CDR1 is LNHDA and CDR2 is SQIVND in the germline V gene (reference sequence). The V and J ends lost 4 bases and 1 base respectively, with 8 bases between them. This CDR3 is 14 amino acids long.

The V call is TRBV7-9, the J call TRBJ2-3, with 9 bases matching TRBD2. CDR3 length equals 16 residues. V gave up 6 bases and J gave up 2 bases; unmatched junction bases: 9. Germline V gene sequence: CDR1 SEHNR, CDR2 FQNEAQ (reference sequence). The CDR3, as DNA: TGTGCCAGCAGTTCAACTAGCGGGCAGAACACAGATACGCAGTATTTT. Encoded protein: CASSSTSGQNTDTQYF.

The V gene is TRBV6-1, the J gene TRBJ1-6, with unresolved D. CDR3 length: 18 amino acids. Trimming took 2 bases from V and 1 from J, leaving 15 bases between them. Germline lookup yields CDR1 MNHNS and CDR2 SASEGT. DNA of the CDR3: TGTGCCAGCAGTGAAAGTTTTTTGGGAGGGTCCTATAATTCACCCCTCCACTTT. This sequence encodes CASSESFLGGSYNSPLHF.

The V and J genes are TRBV29-1 and TRBJ2-7; D uncertain. The germline gives CDR1 SQVTM, CDR2 ANQGSEA. V was pared by 2 bases and J by 6 bases, with 11 bases between. CDR3 length equals 12 residues. The CDR3 DNA reads TGCAGCGTTGAACCCCAGGTCGGCGAGCAGTACTTC. Translation: CSVEPQVGEQYF.

In its sample, this clone was seen once. The chain carries TRBV7-8 and TRBJ2-1, with a weak D call TRBD2 (6 bases). This CDR3 has 13 amino acids. Per germline, CDR1 SGHVS and CDR2 FQNEAQ. V shed 1 base and J shed 7 bases, with 8 bases lying between them. The CDR3 sequence: CASSLGLVNEQFF. The CDR3 DNA is TGTGCCAGCAGCTTAGGACTAGTGAATGAGCAGTTCTTC.

V usage is TRBV5-6 and J usage is TRBJ1-2; the D gene is possibly TRBD1 (5 bases). V was trimmed by 0 bases and J by 4 bases, leaving 16 bases between them. Germline V gene data show CDR1 as SGHDT and CDR2 as YYEEEE. The CDR3 totals 16 residues. The CDR3 coding sequence is TGTGCCAGCAGCTTGGGGACGTCAGGGTTCAGCTATGGCTACACCTTC. It specifies CASSLGTSGFSYGYTF.

DNA for the CDR3: TGCGCCAGCAGCTTGGCTGCGGGGGGCCTCCTAGACGAGCAGTACTTC. It codes for CASSLAAGGLLDEQYF. The rearrangement uses TRBV5-1 and TRBJ2-7; 8 bases line up with TRBD2. The CDR3 has 16 residues. V was pared by 0 bases and J by 5 bases, with 10 bases of the junction left unmatched. Germline V gives CDR1 SGHRS, CDR2 YFSETQ. The complete variable domain, with remaining parts taken from reference TRBV5-1 and TRBJ2-7, reads KAGVTQTPRYLIKTRGQQVTLSCSPISGHRSVSWYQQTPGQGLQFLFEYFSETQRNKGNFPGRFSGRQFSNSRSEMNVSTLELGDSALYLCASSLAAGGLLDEQYFGPGTRLTVT.

This clone was detected only a few times. This CDR3 is also generated by other DNA sequences in the sample. J is TRBJ1-5 and V is TRBV11-2, with D unresolved. Germline CDR1 and CDR2: SGHAT and FQNNGV. There are 14 residues in the CDR3. V was trimmed by 3 bases and J by 0 bases, leaving 6 bases between them. The CDR3 loop is CASSLGSSNQPQHF. CDR3 bases: TGTGCCAGCAGCTTGGGGAGTAGCAATCAGCCCCAGCATTTT.

The V and J genes are TRBV10-3 and TRBJ2-2; no firm D call. The germline V gene has CDR1 ENHRY and CDR2 SYGVKD. V lost 1 base, J lost 1 base, and 10 bases lay in between. The CDR3 is made up of 16 amino acids. The CDR3 sequence is CAISELTLQNTGELFF. DNA of the CDR3: TGTGCCATCAGTGAGTTGACTCTTCAGAACACCGGGGAGCTGTTTTTT.

This chain uses TRBV7-8 with TRBJ2-7; 10 nucleotides match TRBD1. The CDR3 sequence is 17 residues long. Germline CDR1 SGHVS, CDR2 FQNEAQ. Trimming cost V 2 bases and J 0 bases; bases outside gene matches: 7. The CDR3 protein is CASSLPDGTGDSYEQYF. DNA for the CDR3: TGTGCCAGCAGCTTACCCGATGGGACAGGGGACTCCTACGAGCAGTACTTC.

The V call is TRBV7-9, the J call TRBJ2-5; 7 bases align to TRBD1. The CDR3 is 14 residues long. V shed 5 bases and J 5 bases; nucleotides not matched to a gene: 8. CDR1 is SEHNR, CDR2 FQNEAQ, per germline (reference sequence). Written as DNA, the CDR3 is TGTGCCAGCAGCCCTTTTGAGGGGGCCGAGACCCAGTACTTC. This gives the protein CASSPFEGAETQYF.

The chain combines TRBV7-9 with TRBJ1-1; tentative D call: TRBD1 (5 bases). The germline gives CDR1 SEHNR, CDR2 FQNEAQ (reference sequence). CDR3 size: 14 residues. Between the trimmed V and J ends, which lost 2 bases and 4 bases, there was a span of 11 bases. The CDR3 is CASSLREGATEAFF. In DNA form, the CDR3 reads TGTGCCAGCAGCTTAAGGGAAGGGGCCACTGAAGCTTTCTTT. The full variable domain, rest sourced from reference TRBV7-9 and TRBJ1-1, is DTGVSQNPRHKITKRGQNVTFRCDPISEHNRLYWYRQTLGQGPEFLTYFQNEAQLEKSRLLSDRFSAERPKGSFSTLEIQRTEQGDSAMYLCASSLREGATEAFFGQGTRLTVV.

In this sample, this clone turned up once. The V and J genes are TRBV7-6 and TRBJ2-7; perhaps TRBD1 as D (6 bases). Germline V gene sequence: CDR1 SGHVS, CDR2 FNYEAQ. The CDR3 has 15 residues. V was pared by 5 bases and J by 5 bases, with 19 bases between. CDR3 coding DNA: TGTGCCAGCAGCCCCGGGACACAAACTGTCCACGAGCAGTACTTC. As protein: CASSPGTQTVHEQYF. Using reference TRBV7-6 and TRBJ2-7 for the parts outside the CDR3, the full variable domain is GAGVSQSPRYKVTKRGQDVALRCDPISGHVSLYWYRQALGQGPEFLTYFNYEAQQDKSGLPNDRFSAERPEGSISTLTIQRTEQRDSAMYRCASSPGTQTVHEQYFGPGTRLTVT.

The rearrangement links TRBV7-8 to TRBJ2-1; D unresolved. The CDR3 covers 14 residues. The germline V gene has CDR1 SGHVS and CDR2 FQNEAQ. The ends were cut back, 1 base at V and 5 bases at J, with 9 bases in the middle. The CDR3 DNA reads TGTGCCAGCAGCTTAGAGCTAATAAACAATGAGCAGTTCTTC. Translation gives CASSLELINNEQFF.

This sequence joins TRBV4-1 and TRBJ1-6, with unresolved D. The CDR3 contains 15 residues. Germline loops: CDR1 MGHRA, CDR2 YSYEKL. The ends were cut back, 0 bases at V and 10 bases at J, with 13 bases in the middle. The CDR3 spells CASSQDPRPESPLHF. The CDR3 region has the DNA TGCGCCAGCAGCCAAGATCCGAGGCCCGAGTCACCCCTCCACTTT.

The gene calls are TRBV7-6 and TRBJ1-4; 7 bases fit TRBD1. Unmatched junction bases numbered 3, after V lost 7 bases and J lost 4 bases. Germline V CDR1 and CDR2: SGHVS, FNYEAQ. The CDR3 covers 13 residues. CDR3 nucleotide sequence: TGTGCCAGCACCGGGACAGTTAATGAAAAACTGTTTTTT. Protein product: CASTGTVNEKLFF.

The rearrangement links TRBV9 to TRBJ2-7; D gene ambiguous. The germline gives CDR1 SGDLS, CDR2 YYNGEE. V gave up 0 bases and J gave up 3 bases, with 13 bases separating them. The CDR3 sequence is 15 residues long. Here the CDR3 DNA reads TGTGCCAGCAGCGTAGCAGATACCCTCCACTACGAGCAGTACTTC. Its protein is CASSVADTLHYEQYF.

The chain carries TRBV7-6 and TRBJ2-1, with TRBD1 identical over 7 bases. The V gene's germline CDR1 is SGHVS and CDR2 FNYEAQ. V trimming: 0 bases; J trimming: 4 bases; junction bases outside the gene matches: 12. The CDR3 loop spans 18 amino acids. As DNA, the CDR3 is TGTGCCAGCAGCTTAGCTGTACTAGGACAGGAGTTTTACAATGAGCAGTTCTTC. Translating gives CASSLAVLGQEFYNEQFF.